This T cell receptor beta chain was observed in a study of T cell repertoires in cytomegalovirus infection. Study-level background: CMV infection together with matching HLA type was indicated by public TCR beta signatures. Study-level findings and limits: Based on cumulative public TCR beta family frequency, carriers of CMV plus the relevant HLA were identified. The response measured ex vivo was dominated by TCR beta clonotypes (HLA-C-restricted and CMV-specific).

The V end lost 4 bases, the J end lost 0 bases, and 16 bases lay between the germline ends. Germline lookup yields CDR1 SGHNT and CDR2 YYREEE (reference sequence). CDR3 length: 16 amino acids. A remark on this clonotype: The antigen is unknown.

TCRdb fed the reads into MiXCR, producing one record per CDR3 protein. Among about a million distinct CDR3 sequences listed, about 33% were seen once. The clonotype comes from a human donor in good health (CMV status not recorded). Some clones in this sample may be carry-over from other donors' samples. The sequencing used cultured CD8+ T cells from PBMCs, collected from culture after CMV antigen stimulation. V usage is TRBV5-4 and J usage is TRBJ1-1; no clear D gene. Here the CDR3 DNA reads TGTGCCAGCAGCGCCGGGAAAGCCGGGTTGAACACTGAAGCTTTCTTT. It specifies CASSAGKAGLNTEAFF.